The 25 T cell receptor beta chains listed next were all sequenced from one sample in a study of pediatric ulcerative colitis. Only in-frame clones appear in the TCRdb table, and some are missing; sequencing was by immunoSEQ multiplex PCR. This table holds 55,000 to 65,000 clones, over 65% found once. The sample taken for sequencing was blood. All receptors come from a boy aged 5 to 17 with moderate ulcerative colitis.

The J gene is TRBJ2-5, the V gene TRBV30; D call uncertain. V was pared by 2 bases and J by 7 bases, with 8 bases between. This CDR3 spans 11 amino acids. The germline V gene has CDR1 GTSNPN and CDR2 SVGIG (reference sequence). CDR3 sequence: CAWSPFGTQYF. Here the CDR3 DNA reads TGTGCCTGGAGTCCTTTTGGGACCCAGTACTTC.

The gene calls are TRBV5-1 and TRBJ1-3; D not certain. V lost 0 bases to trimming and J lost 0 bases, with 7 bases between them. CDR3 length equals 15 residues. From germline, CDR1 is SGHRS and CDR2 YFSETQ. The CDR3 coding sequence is TGCGCCAGCAGCTTGGAGGTCAGCTCTGGAAACACCATATATTTT. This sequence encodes CASSLEVSSGNTIYF.

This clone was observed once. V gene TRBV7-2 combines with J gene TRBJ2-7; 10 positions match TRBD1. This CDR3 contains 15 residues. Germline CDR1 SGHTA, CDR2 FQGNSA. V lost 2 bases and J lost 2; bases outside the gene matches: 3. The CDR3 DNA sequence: TGTGCCAGCAGCTTAAAAGGGACAGGGGCCTACGAGCAGTACTTC. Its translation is CASSLKGTGAYEQYF.

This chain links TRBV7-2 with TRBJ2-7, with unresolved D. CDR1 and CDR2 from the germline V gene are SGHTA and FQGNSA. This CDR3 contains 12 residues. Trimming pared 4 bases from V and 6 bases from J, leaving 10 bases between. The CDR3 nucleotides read TGTGCCAGCAGCTCTCATCCGCTCGAGCAGTACTTC. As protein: CASSSHPLEQYF.

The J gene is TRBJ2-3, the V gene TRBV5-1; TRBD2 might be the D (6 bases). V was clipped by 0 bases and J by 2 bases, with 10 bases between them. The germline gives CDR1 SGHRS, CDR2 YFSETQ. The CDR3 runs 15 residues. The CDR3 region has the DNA TGCGCCAGCAGCTTGGTCTCGGGACTCACAGATACGCAGTATTTT. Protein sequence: CASSLVSGLTDTQYF.

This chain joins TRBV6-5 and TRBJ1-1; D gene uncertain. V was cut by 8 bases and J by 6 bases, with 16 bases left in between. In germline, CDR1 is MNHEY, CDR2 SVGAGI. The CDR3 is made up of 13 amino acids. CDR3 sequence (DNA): TGTGCCAGCTCGCGGTTGACCATCTCTGAAGCTTTCTTT. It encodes CASSRLTISEAFF.

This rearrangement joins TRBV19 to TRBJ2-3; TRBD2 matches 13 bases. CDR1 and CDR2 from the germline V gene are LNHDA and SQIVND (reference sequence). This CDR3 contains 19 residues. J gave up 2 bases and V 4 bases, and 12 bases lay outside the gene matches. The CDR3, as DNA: TGTGCCAGTAGTACCCCCTGGAAACTAGCGGGGGGGTTCACAGATACGCAGTATTTT. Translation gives CASSTPWKLAGGFTDTQYF.

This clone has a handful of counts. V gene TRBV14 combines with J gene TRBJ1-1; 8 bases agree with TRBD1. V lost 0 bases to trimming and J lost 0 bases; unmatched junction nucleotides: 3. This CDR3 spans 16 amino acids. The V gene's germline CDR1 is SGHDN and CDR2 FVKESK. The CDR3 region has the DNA TGTGCCAGCAGCCAAGAATGGGACAGGATGAACACTGAAGCTTTCTTT. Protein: CASSQEWDRMNTEAFF.

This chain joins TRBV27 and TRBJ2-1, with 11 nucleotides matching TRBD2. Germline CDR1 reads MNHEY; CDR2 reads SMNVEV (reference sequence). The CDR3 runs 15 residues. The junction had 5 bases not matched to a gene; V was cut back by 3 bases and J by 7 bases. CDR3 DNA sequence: TGTGCCAGCAGTTTTTTGTCTAGCGGGGGGAATGAGCAGTTCTTC. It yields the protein CASSFLSSGGNEQFF.

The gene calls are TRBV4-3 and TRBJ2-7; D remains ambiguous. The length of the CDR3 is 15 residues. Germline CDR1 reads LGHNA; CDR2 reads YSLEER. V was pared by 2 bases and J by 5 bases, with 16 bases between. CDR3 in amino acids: CASSQFQQSGHEQYF. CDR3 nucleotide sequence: TGCGCCAGCAGCCAATTTCAGCAGTCCGGCCACGAGCAGTACTTC.

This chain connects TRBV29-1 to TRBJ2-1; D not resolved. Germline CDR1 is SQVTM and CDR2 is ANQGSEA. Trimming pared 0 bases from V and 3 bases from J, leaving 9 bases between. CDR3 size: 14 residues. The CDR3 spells CSVEDPAHYNEQFF. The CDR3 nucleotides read TGCAGCGTTGAAGACCCAGCACACTACAATGAGCAGTTCTTC.

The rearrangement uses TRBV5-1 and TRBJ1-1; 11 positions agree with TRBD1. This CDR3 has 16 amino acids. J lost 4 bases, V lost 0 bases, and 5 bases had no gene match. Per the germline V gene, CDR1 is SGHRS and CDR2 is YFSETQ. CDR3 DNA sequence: TGCGCCAGCAGCTTGGCTACCGGGACAGGGGGCACTGAAGCTTTCTTT. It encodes CASSLATGTGGTEAFF.

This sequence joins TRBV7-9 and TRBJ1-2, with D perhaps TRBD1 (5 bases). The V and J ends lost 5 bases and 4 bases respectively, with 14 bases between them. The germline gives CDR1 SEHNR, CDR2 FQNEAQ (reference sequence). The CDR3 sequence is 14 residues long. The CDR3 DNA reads TGTGCCAGCAGCCCAGAGGGACTGCTCTATGGCTACACCTTC. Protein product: CASSPEGLLYGYTF.

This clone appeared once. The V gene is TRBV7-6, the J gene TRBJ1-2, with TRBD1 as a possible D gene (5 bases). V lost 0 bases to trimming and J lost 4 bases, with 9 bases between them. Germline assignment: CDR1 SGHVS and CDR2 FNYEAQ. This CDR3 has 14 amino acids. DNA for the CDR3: TGTGCCAGCAGCTTAGCGCAGGGACCCTATGGCTACACCTTC. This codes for CASSLAQGPYGYTF.

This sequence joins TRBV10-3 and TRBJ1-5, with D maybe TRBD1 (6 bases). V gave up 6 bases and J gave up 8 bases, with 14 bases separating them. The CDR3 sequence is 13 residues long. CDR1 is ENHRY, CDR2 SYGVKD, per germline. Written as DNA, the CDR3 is TGTGCCATCAGCCCGTCGGGGGCGGAGCCCCAGCATTTT. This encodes CAISPSGAEPQHF.

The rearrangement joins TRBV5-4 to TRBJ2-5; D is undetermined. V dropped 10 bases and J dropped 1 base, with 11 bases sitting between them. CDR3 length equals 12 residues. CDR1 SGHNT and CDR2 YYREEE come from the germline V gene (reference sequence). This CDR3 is CAVSSAQETQYF. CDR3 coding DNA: TGTGCCGTAAGCTCAGCCCAAGAGACCCAGTACTTC.

The chain's CDR3 is CASIYDSSYNSPLHF. CDR3 nucleotide sequence: TGTGCCAGCATCTACGACAGCTCCTATAATTCACCCCTCCACTTT. The V call is TRBV2, the J call TRBJ1-6; TRBD1 is a possible D gene (5 bases). Trimming removed 7 bases from V and 0 bases from J, with 10 bases in between. This CDR3 has 15 amino acids. Germline assignment: CDR1 SNHLY and CDR2 FYNNEI.

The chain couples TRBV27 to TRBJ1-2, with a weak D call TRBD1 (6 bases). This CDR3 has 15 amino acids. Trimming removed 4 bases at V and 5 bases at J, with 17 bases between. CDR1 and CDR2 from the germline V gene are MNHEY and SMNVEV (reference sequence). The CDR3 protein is CASSYYRASGYGYTF. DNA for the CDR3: TGTGCCAGCAGTTACTACAGGGCTTCCGGATATGGCTACACCTTC.

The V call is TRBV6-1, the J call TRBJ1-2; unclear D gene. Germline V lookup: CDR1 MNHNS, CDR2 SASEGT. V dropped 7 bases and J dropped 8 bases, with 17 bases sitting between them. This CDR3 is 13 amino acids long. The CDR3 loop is CASTDGLLGGYTF. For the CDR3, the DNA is TGTGCCAGCACCGATGGACTGCTGGGGGGCTACACCTTC.

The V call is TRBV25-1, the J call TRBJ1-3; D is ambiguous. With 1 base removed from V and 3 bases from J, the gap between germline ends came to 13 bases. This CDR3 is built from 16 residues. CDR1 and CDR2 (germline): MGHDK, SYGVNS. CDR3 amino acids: CASSEFAGKGGNTIYF. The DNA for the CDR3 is TGTGCCAGCAGTGAATTCGCAGGCAAGGGTGGAAACACCATATATTTT.

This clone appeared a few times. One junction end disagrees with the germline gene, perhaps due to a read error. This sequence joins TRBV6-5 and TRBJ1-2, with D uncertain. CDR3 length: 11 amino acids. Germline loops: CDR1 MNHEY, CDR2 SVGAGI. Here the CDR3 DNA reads TGTGCCAGCAGTTACGGTCCGTTCGTTCACTTC. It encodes CASSYGPFVHF.

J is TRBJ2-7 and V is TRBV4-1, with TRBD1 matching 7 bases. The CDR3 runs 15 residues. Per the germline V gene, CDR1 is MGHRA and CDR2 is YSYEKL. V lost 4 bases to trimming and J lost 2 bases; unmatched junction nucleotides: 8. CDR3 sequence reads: CASSPRDRPAYEQYF. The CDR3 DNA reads TGCGCCAGCAGCCCTCGGGACAGACCGGCCTACGAGCAGTACTTC.

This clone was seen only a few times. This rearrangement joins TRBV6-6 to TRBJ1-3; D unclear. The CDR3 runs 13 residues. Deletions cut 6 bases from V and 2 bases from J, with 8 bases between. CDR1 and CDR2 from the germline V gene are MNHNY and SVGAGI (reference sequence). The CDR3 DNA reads TGTGCCAGCAGCACGAATGCTGGAAACACCATATATTTT. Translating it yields CASSTNAGNTIYF.

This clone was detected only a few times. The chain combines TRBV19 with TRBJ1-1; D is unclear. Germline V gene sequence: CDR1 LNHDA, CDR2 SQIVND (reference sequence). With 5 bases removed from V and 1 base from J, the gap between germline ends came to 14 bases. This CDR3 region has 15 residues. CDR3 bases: TGTGCCAGTAGTGCCGAAGACGGGGAGAACACTGAAGCTTTCTTT. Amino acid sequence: CASSAEDGENTEAFF.

Here the CDR3 reads CASSLGTVSGNTIYF. CDR3 in DNA: TGTGCCAGCAGTTTAGGCACAGTCTCTGGAAACACCATATATTTT. This rearrangement joins TRBV6-6 to TRBJ1-3; no clear D. Germline V CDR1 and CDR2: MNHNY, SVGAGI (reference sequence). This CDR3 contains 15 residues. The V end lost 4 bases, the J end lost 0 bases, and 10 bases lay between the germline ends.